The T cell receptor (beta chain) under discussion was sequenced for a study of Ad26.COV2.S vaccination and SARS-CoV-2 variants. Study details: Into the muscle, Ad26.COV2.S was dosed once or twice, 56 days apart. Study-wide points: Participants given vaccine showed non-spike TCR breadth similar to that of placebo recipients. Spike-specific TCR breadth was greater in vaccine than placebo recipients.

In regard to this clone: Its matching antigen is unknown.

Germline V CDR1 and CDR2: SGHVS, FNYEAQ. The CDR3 extends over 15 amino acids. Losses at the gene ends were 3 bases for V and 5 bases for J; bases not matched to a gene: 4. TCRdb's copy holds only in-frame clones and misses some; the assay was immunoSEQ multiplex PCR. The table lists about 280,000 clones, over 75% of them singletons. Treatment denoted: 19 received Ad26.COV2.S at low or high dose, single or two shots; several received placebo; per-sample allocation not given. The study sampled participants on day 63 after the first vaccine or placebo injection. This specimen was peripheral blood, taken in a trial of Ad26.COV2.S vaccine versus placebo. This chain uses TRBV7-6 with TRBJ2-2; 9 bases are shared with TRBD1. The clonotype comes from a person between 18 and 65 years old who received the Ad26.COV2.S COVID-19 vaccine or a placebo. The DNA of the CDR3 is TGTGCCAGCAGCTTCCGGGACAGGGAGACCGGGGAGCTGTTTTTT. Protein: CASSFRDRETGELFF. The full variable domain, rest sourced from reference TRBV7-6 and TRBJ2-2, is GAGVSQSPRYKVTKRGQDVALRCDPISGHVSLYWYRQALGQGPEFLTYFNYEAQQDKSGLPNDRFSAERPEGSISTLTIQRTEQRDSAMYRCASSFRDRETGELFFGEGSRLTVL.